A single sample gave rise to the 18 T cell receptor beta chains below, sequenced in a study of T cells in Graves' hyperthyroidism and ophthalmopathy. It was RNA transcripts that yielded the amplified TCR beta CDR3 regions. RT-PCR in the first round (using the HTBI primer set) targeted the TCR CDR3. TCRdb re-called the multiplex PCR reads through MiXCR, storing one row per CDR3 protein. This repertoire shows about 640,000 distinct CDR3 sequences, less than 25% found once; its top ten account for 30% to 40%. The sample taken for sequencing was blood. The receptor source for this set is a man aged 25 to 45 with Graves' ophthalmopathy.

This clonotype appeared many times. The rearrangement uses TRBV5-1 and TRBJ1-2; TRBD1 matches at 7 bases. Germline lookup yields CDR1 SGHRS and CDR2 YFSETQ. The CDR3 runs to 15 residues. Unmatched junction bases numbered 4, after V lost 0 bases and J lost 2 bases. The chain's CDR3 is CASSLDGTVNYGYTF. In DNA form, the CDR3 reads TGCGCCAGCAGCTTGGATGGGACAGTAAACTATGGCTACACCTTC.

The chain employs TRBV28 and TRBJ2-1, with TRBD2 matching 13 bases. Germline CDR1 is MDHEN and CDR2 is SYDVKM. J was trimmed by 6 bases and V by 5 bases; bases with no gene match: 13. The CDR3 length is 18 residues. Here the CDR3 DNA reads TGTGCCAGCAGTCGCACCCGCGGGACTAGCGGGATGGCCAATGAGCAGTTCTTC. It encodes CASSRTRGTSGMANEQFF.

The chain couples TRBV6-2 or TRBV6-3 to TRBJ1-2, with 8 bases that match TRBD1. The CDR3 runs 16 residues. The V gene end was trimmed by 7 bases and the J gene end by 0 bases; junction bases not matched to a gene: 10. Germline V gene lookup returns CDR1 MNHEY and CDR2 SVGEGT. The CDR3: CASKRQGPQANYGYTF. Written as DNA, the CDR3 is TGTGCCAGCAAGAGACAGGGGCCCCAAGCTAACTATGGCTACACCTTC.

This clonotype was seen many times. This chain links TRBV28 with TRBJ2-7, with 11 bases identical to TRBD2. The V gene end was trimmed by 2 bases and the J gene end by 4 bases; junction bases not matched to a gene: 4. Germline V gives CDR1 MDHEN, CDR2 SYDVKM. This CDR3 is 15 amino acids long. As DNA, the CDR3 is TGTGCCAGCAGTTTAGGTAGCGGGAGGGCTTACGAGCAGTACTTC. It codes for CASSLGSGRAYEQYF.

This clonotype was seen more than once but under ten times. CDR3 coding DNA: TGTGCCAGCAGTTTACTGGCAGATCTTAATTCACCCCTCCACTTT. It specifies CASSLLADLNSPLHF. The chain links TRBV27 to TRBJ1-6, with D unresolved. The CDR3 is 15 residues long. The V and J ends lost 2 bases and 6 bases respectively, with 11 bases between them. Per germline, CDR1 MNHEY and CDR2 SMNVEV (reference sequence).

This clonotype was observed many times. V usage is TRBV30 and J usage is TRBJ1-2; 12 bases agree with TRBD1. Per germline, CDR1 GTSNPN and CDR2 SVGIG (reference sequence). The CDR3 totals 14 residues. Trimming at V came to 8 bases and at J to 5 bases, leaving 9 bases not matched to a gene. The CDR3 spells CATAPGQGAYGYTF. In nucleotides, the CDR3 is TGTGCCACAGCTCCGGGACAGGGGGCGTATGGCTACACCTTC.

The chain links TRBV7-6 to TRBJ2-7; D is possibly TRBD1 (5 bases). V was clipped by 5 bases and J by 7 bases, with 12 bases between them. This CDR3 spans 12 amino acids. Germline values: CDR1 SGHVS, CDR2 FNYEAQ. The CDR3 is CASSETGQEQYF. The CDR3 nucleotides are TGTGCCAGCAGCGAAACAGGACAAGAGCAGTACTTC.

This clonotype was detected many times. This rearrangement joins TRBV5-1 to TRBJ1-1, with D unresolved. The CDR3 consists of 15 residues. The V gene lost 4 bases and the J gene lost 5 bases, with 18 bases spanning the gap. Germline V gives CDR1 SGHRS, CDR2 YFSETQ. This CDR3 reads CASSPEQSARTEAFF. The CDR3 nucleotides read TGCGCCAGCAGCCCCGAACAAAGCGCACGGACTGAAGCTTTCTTT.

This clonotype was recorded a few times. This chain joins TRBV12-3 or TRBV12-4 and TRBJ2-7; D not resolved. The CDR3 spans 12 residues. The V and J ends lost 0 bases and 6 bases respectively, with 6 bases between them. CDR3 nucleotides: TGTGCCAGCAGTTTAGCGTTTTTCGAGCAGTACTTC. Residues: CASSLAFFEQYF.

This clonotype was detected ten times or more. The rearrangement joins TRBV20-1 to TRBJ1-2; D not certain. The CDR3 extends over 13 amino acids. Trimming took off 1 base at V and 6 bases at J, with 12 bases between the two ends. The V gene's germline CDR1 is DFQATT and CDR2 SNEGSKA (reference sequence). The CDR3 sequence: CSARAGVLDGYTF. The CDR3 nucleotides read TGCAGTGCTAGAGCTGGGGTGTTAGATGGCTACACCTTC.

The V call is TRBV6-1, the J call TRBJ2-5; 14 bases align to TRBD2. Germline loops: CDR1 MNHNS, CDR2 SASEGT. The CDR3 length is 15 residues. This CDR3 is CAPGTSGRGQETQYF. The CDR3 DNA is TGTGCTCCGGGGACTAGCGGGAGAGGACAAGAGACCCAGTACTTC.

In nucleotides, the CDR3 is TGCGCCAGCAGTGCCCTAGCGGGGCTCTACGAGCAGTACTTC. It is translated as CASSALAGLYEQYF. The V gene is TRBV10-1, the J gene TRBJ2-7, with 9 bases lining up with TRBD2. The CDR3 runs 14 residues. V lost 4 bases to trimming and J lost 3 bases; unmatched junction nucleotides: 4. Germline V gene sequence: CDR1 WNHNN, CDR2 SYGVQD (reference sequence).

This clonotype occurred many times. The junction and the germline gene differ at one end; a read error may be behind it. J is TRBJ2-3 and V is TRBV13; 8 nucleotides match TRBD2. CDR1 and CDR2 (germline): PRHDT, FYEKMQ (reference sequence). This CDR3 has 16 amino acids. The CDR3 here is CTSSRISGTGTDTQYF. The CDR3 DNA is TGTACCAGCAGCCGAATTAGCGGGACCGGCACAGATACGCAGTATTTT.

The sample holds a few counts of this clonotype. The CDR3 loop reads CSAPMKDSNEQYF. CDR3 nucleotide sequence: TGCAGTGCTCCTATGAAAGACAGCAACGAGCAGTACTTC. This chain links TRBV20-1 with TRBJ2-7; possible D gene TRBD1, 5 bases. Per the germline V gene, CDR1 is DFQATT and CDR2 is SNEGSKA (reference sequence). This CDR3 contains 13 residues. Trimming stripped 5 bases from V and 5 bases from J, with 16 bases between.

This clonotype has more than one count but fewer than ten. The chain couples TRBV14 to TRBJ1-1; TRBD1 is a possible D gene (5 bases). Germline CDR1 and CDR2: SGHDN and FVKESK. This CDR3 region has 16 residues. Trimming left V 2 bases short and J 1 base short, with 14 bases between. As DNA, the CDR3 is TGTGCCAGCAGCCAAATTACGGGACGGGCGAACACTGAAGCTTTCTTT. Translating it yields CASSQITGRANTEAFF.

For this clonotype: This could be a read error, since a much larger clone is one nucleotide away. The chain carries TRBV27 and TRBJ2-1; 16 bases are a match to TRBD2. CDR3 size: 20 residues. V lost 3 bases, J lost 0 bases, and 8 bases stayed unmatched. Per the germline V gene, CDR1 is MNHEY and CDR2 is SMNVEV (reference sequence). The CDR3 reads CASSFPGLAGGPSSYNEQFF. CDR3 coding DNA: TGTGCCAGCAGTTTCCCGGGACTAGCGGGAGGGCCGAGCTCCTACAATGAGCAGTTCTTC.

The rearrangement links TRBV6-1 to TRBJ2-6, with D possibly being TRBD1 (6 bases). CDR1 is MNHNS, CDR2 SASEGT, per germline. Trimming removed 5 bases from V and 0 bases from J, with 11 bases in between. This CDR3 has 16 residues. Here the CDR3 reads CASSRSDSSGANVLTF. DNA for the CDR3: TGTGCCAGCAGTCGTTCGGACAGCTCTGGGGCCAACGTCCTGACTTTC.

This clonotype was seen more than once but under ten times. The rearrangement uses TRBV5-6 and TRBJ2-1; D tentatively fits TRBD1 or TRBD2 (5 bases each). Germline V gene sequence: CDR1 SGHDT, CDR2 YYEEEE. V was pared by 4 bases and J by 0 bases, with 14 bases between. The CDR3 extends over 16 amino acids. DNA of the CDR3: TGTGCCAGCAGCCCGGGGCGTCTGAGCTCCTACAATGAGCAGTTCTTC. Protein sequence: CASSPGRLSSYNEQFF.